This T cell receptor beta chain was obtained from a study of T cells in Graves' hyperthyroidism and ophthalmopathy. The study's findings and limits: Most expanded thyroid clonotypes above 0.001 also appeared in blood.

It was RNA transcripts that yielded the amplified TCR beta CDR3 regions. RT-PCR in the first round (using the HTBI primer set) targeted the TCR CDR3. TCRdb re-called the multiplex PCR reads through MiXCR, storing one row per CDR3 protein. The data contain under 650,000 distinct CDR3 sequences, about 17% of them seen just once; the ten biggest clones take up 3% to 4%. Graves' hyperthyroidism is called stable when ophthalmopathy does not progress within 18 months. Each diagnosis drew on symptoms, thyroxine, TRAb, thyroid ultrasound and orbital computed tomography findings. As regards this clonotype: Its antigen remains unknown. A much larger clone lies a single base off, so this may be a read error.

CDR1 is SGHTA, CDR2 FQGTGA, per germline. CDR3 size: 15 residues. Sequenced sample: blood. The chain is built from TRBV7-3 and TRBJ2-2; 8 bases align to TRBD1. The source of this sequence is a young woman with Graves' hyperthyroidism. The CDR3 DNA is TGTGTCAGCAGCTACGGACAGGGGAACACCGGGGAGCTGTTTTTT. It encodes CVSSYGQGNTGELFF.